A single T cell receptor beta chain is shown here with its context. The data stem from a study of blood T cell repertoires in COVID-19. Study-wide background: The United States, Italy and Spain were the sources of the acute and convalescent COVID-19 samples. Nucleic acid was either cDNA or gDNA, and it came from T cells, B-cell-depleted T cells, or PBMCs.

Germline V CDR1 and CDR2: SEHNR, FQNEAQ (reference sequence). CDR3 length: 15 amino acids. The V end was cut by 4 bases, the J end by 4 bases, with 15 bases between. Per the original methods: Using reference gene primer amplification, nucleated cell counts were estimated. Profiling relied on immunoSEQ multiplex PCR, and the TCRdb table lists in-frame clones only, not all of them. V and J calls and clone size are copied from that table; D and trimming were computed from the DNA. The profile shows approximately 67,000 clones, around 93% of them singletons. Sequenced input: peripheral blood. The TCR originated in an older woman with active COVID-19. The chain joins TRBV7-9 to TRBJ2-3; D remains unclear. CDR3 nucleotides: TGTGCCAGCAGCTCCCGCGCTATCTCCTCAGATACGCAGTATTTT. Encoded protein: CASSSRAISSDTQYF.